This T cell receptor (beta chain) was observed in a study of T cells in Graves' hyperthyroidism and ophthalmopathy. Amplified regions were TCR beta CDR3 sequences from RNA transcripts. The HTBI primer set drove a first-round RT-PCR of the TCR CDR3. TCRdb re-derived calls from the multiplex PCR reads in MiXCR, one entry per CDR3 protein. The top ten hold around 50% of the sample, which has 350,000 or so distinct CDR3 sequences, roughly 18% seen once. This clonotype was picked up a small number of times. The antigen is undetermined. Whole-study results and caveats: Also found in blood were most expanded thyroid clonotypes above 0.001.

This CDR3 region has 16 residues. Looked up from germline, CDR1 is SNHLY and CDR2 is FYNNEI. V was clipped by 0 bases and J by 4 bases; unmatched bases: 4. This TCR was recovered from a woman in her 50s with Graves' hyperthyroidism. The sequenced material came from blood. This chain connects TRBV2 to TRBJ2-5; 11 bases map to TRBD2. The CDR3 here is CASSEAASGRLETQYF. The CDR3 DNA is TGTGCCAGCAGTGAAGCGGCTAGCGGGAGGTTAGAGACCCAGTACTTC.